This T cell receptor beta chain was captured in a study of T cell responses to AZD1222 COVID-19 vaccine. Regarding this clone: No antigen is known for it.

Repertoires were generated with immunoSEQ multiplex PCR, while TCRdb's copy carries only in-frame clones and drops some. The sample has approximately 150,000 clones; roughly 86% are singletons. Study-wide results and caveats: Dominant CD4 TCR responses targeted spike regions 160-218 and 743-854. Just a handful of AZD1222 recipients were seropositive at baseline. The donor group comprised mostly white British people and more females; the analysis possibly underestimated clonal diversity.

CDR3 length: 16 amino acids. Germline V CDR1 and CDR2: SGHRS, YFSETQ. V lost 0 bases and J 3 bases, leaving 15 bases between the germline ends. Specimen: peripheral blood, collected 28 days after the second dose of the MenACWY control vaccine. The chain joins TRBV5-1 to TRBJ1-2, with unresolved D. The source of this sequence is an adult who received the MenACWY meningococcal vaccine as a control. CDR3 amino acids: CASSLGLGQLYYGYTF. The DNA of the CDR3 is TGCGCCAGCAGCTTGGGATTAGGTCAGCTCTACTATGGCTACACCTTC.